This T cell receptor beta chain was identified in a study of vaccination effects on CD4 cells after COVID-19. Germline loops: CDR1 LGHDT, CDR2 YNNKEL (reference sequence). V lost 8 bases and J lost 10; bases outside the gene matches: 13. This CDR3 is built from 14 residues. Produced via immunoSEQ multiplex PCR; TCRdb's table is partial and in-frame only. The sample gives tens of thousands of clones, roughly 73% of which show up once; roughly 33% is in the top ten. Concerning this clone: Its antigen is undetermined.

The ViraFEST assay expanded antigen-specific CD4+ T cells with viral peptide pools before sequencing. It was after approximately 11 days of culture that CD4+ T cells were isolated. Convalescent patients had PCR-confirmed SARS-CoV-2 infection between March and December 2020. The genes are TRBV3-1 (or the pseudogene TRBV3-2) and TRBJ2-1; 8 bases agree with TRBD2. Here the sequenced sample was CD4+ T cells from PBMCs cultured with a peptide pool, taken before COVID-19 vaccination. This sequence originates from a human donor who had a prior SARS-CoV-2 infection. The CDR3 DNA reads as TGTGCCAGCGGAGACCCGGGGGGGGTAAAGGAGCAGTTCTTC. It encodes CASGDPGGVKEQFF.